One sample yielded the 9 T cell receptor beta chains listed below, sequenced in a study of OX40 agonist ivuxolimab in advanced cancers. Sequenced by immunoSEQ multiplex PCR; TCRdb stores in-frame clones only, minus some. The data contain more than 50,000 clones, approximately 90% of them singletons. The sample was CD4+ or CD8+ T cells sorted from blood, taken in a trial of the OX40 agonist ivuxolimab. These receptors originate from an adult with an advanced solid tumor such as melanoma, head and neck, liver or kidney cancer.

The V gene is TRBV28, the J gene TRBJ2-3; D is undetermined. The CDR3 runs to 14 residues. The V gene lost 6 bases and the J gene lost 3 bases, with 13 bases spanning the gap. The germline CDR1 and CDR2 sequences are MDHEN and SYDVKM. This CDR3 reads CASRSGPRTDTQYF. CDR3 nucleotide sequence: TGTGCCAGCAGATCCGGGCCGAGGACAGATACGCAGTATTTT. The whole variable domain, filled in from reference TRBV28 and TRBJ2-3, reads DVKVTQSSRYLVKRTGEKVFLECVQDMDHENMFWYRQDPGLGLRLIYFSYDVKMKEKGDIPEGYSVSREKKERFSLILESASTNQTSMYLCASRSGPRTDTQYFGPGTRLTVL.

The V and J genes are TRBV7-2 and TRBJ2-3, with D perhaps TRBD2 (7 bases). With 5 bases removed from V and 0 bases from J, the gap between germline ends came to 12 bases. CDR3 length: 15 residues. CDR1 is SGHTA, CDR2 FQGNSA, per germline. CDR3 loop: CASSVGGASTDTQYF. The CDR3 bases are TGTGCCAGCAGCGTAGGGGGGGCTAGCACAGATACGCAGTATTTT.

This clone was picked up one time. This sequence joins TRBV27 and TRBJ1-2, with a weak D call TRBD1 (6 bases). The CDR3 extends over 17 amino acids. Trimming took 0 bases from V and 5 from J, leaving 19 bases between them. The germline V gene encodes CDR1 MNHEY and CDR2 SMNVEV (reference sequence). The CDR3 DNA reads TGTGCCAGCAGTTTATCGTGGGGGGCTCAGCAGGGGTATGGCTACACCTTC. Residues: CASSLSWGAQQGYGYTF.

The rearrangement joins TRBV5-5 to TRBJ1-1; no firm D call. Trimming stripped 2 bases from V and 1 base from J, with 9 bases between. Per the germline V gene, CDR1 is SGHKS and CDR2 is YYEKEE (reference sequence). The CDR3 totals 14 residues. The CDR3 DNA sequence: TGTGCCAGCAGCTTAGGGCGGTCGAACACTGAAGCTTTCTTT. Encoded protein: CASSLGRSNTEAFF.

V gene TRBV6-6 combines with J gene TRBJ2-1; the D is unclear. Trimming removed 4 bases at V and 0 bases at J, with 7 bases between. The germline gives CDR1 MNHNY, CDR2 SVGAGI (reference sequence). This CDR3 region has 14 residues. CDR3 in amino acids: CASSSTLSYNEQFF. CDR3 bases: TGTGCCAGCAGTTCGACCCTCTCCTACAATGAGCAGTTCTTC.

The table lists this clone with a count of one. This sequence joins TRBV7-2 and TRBJ2-1, with D possibly matching TRBD2 (6 bases). The germline CDR1 and CDR2 sequences are SGHTA and FQGNSA. V was clipped by 2 bases and J by 7 bases, with 15 bases between them. The CDR3 has 15 residues. The CDR3 DNA sequence: TGTGCCAGCAGCTTATCGCGCGGGGTTCAGAATGAGCAGTTCTTC. Translation: CASSLSRGVQNEQFF.

V gene TRBV5-1 combines with J gene TRBJ1-2; TRBD1 matches at 7 bases. The CDR3 runs to 13 residues. Germline CDR1 SGHRS, CDR2 YFSETQ. With 4 bases clipped from V and 10 bases from J, the junction kept 10 bases outside the gene matches. CDR3 nucleotides: TGCGCCAGCAGCAAAGGACAGGTCCGGGACTACACCTTC. Translated: CASSKGQVRDYTF.

This clone showed up just once. The V and J genes are TRBV5-1 and TRBJ1-2; 8 nucleotides agree with TRBD1. With V trimmed by 6 bases and J by 2 bases, 12 bases remained unmatched. The CDR3 runs 16 residues. Germline lookup yields CDR1 SGHRS and CDR2 YFSETQ. CDR3: CASNDGQGKTNYGYTF. The CDR3 DNA is TGCGCCAGCAACGACGGACAGGGAAAAACGAACTATGGCTACACCTTC.

V is TRBV10-3 and J is TRBJ1-5; no firm D call. The CDR3 has 13 amino acids. Germline V gives CDR1 ENHRY, CDR2 SYGVKD. Trimming took 2 bases from V and 5 from J, leaving 7 bases between them. The CDR3 DNA reads TGTGCCATCAGTGAGCGGGCAGATCAGCCCCAGCATTTT. It translates to CAISERADQPQHF.